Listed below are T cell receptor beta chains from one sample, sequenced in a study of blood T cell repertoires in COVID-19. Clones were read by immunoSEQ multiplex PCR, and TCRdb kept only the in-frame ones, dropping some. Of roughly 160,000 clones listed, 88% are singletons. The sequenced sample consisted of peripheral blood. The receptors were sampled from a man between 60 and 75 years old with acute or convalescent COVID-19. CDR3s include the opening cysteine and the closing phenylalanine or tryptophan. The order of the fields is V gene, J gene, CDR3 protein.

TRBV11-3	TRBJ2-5	CASSRRPRGETQYF
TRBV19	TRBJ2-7	CASSRTSGSSYEQYF
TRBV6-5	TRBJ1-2	CASRTGYGYTF
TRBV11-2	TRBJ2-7	CASSLDRQETLTYEQYF
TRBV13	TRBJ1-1	CASSYTGGFFEAFF
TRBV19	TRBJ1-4	CASSTKKGSPNEKLFF
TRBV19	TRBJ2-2	CASYPGINTGELFF
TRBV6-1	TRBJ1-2	CASSESLQGIGRDYGYTF
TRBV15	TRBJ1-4	CATSRDGTVRPGEKLFF
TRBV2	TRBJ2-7	CASSGGLAGPDEQYF
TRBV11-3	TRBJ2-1	CASSQTSGGAYNEQFF
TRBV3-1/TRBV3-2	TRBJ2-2	CASNLNRAGELFF
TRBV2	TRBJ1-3	CASRVGLGQKIGTIYF
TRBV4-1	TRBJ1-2	CASSQGWPGPVGYTF
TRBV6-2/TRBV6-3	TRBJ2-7	CASSPSDSSYEQYF
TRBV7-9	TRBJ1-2	CASSPDRRGDYGYTF
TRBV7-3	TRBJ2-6	CASSLSGAFGANVLTF
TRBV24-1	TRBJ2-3	CATSDPGTGPTDTQYF
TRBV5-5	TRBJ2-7	CASSLGLAGGGYEQYF
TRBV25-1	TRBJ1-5	CASSESYGSQPQHF
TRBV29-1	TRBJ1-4	CSVNYGEKLFF
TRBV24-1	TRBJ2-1	CATSDLSGKFDEQFF
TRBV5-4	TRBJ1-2	CASSLTGTDGYTF
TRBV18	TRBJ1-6	CASSPEANSPLHF
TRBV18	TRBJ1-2	CASSYDRFYGYTF
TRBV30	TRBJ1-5	CAWSDPSQPQHF
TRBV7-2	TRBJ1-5	CASSPPGTGVNQPQHF
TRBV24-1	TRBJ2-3	CATSDSPSGRPSTDTQYF